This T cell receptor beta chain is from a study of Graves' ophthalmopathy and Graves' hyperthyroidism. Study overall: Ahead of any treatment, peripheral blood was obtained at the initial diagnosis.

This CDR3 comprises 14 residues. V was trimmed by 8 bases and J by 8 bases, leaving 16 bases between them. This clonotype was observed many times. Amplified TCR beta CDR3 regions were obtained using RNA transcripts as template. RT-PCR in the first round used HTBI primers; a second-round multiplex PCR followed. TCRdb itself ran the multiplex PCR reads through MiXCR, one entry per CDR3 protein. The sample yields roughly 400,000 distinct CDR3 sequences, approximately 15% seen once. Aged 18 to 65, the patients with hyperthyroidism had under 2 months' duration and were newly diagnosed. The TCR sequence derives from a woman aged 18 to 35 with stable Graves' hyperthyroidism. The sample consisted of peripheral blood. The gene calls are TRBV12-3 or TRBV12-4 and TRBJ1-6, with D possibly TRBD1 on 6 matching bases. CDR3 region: CASVRAGDYSPLHF. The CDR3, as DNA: TGTGCCAGCGTAAGGGCAGGGGATTATTCACCCCTCCACTTT.